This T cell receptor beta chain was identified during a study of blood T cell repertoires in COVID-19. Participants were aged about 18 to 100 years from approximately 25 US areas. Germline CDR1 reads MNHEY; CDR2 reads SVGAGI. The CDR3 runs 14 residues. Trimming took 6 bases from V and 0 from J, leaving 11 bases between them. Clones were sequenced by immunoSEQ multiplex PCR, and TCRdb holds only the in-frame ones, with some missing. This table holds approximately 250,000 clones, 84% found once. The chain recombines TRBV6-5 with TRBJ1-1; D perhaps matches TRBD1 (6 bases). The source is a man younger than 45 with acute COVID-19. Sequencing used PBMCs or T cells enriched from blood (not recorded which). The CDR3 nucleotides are TGTGCCAGCAGAAAGACAGGCGTGAACACTGAAGCTTTCTTT. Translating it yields CASRKTGVNTEAFF.